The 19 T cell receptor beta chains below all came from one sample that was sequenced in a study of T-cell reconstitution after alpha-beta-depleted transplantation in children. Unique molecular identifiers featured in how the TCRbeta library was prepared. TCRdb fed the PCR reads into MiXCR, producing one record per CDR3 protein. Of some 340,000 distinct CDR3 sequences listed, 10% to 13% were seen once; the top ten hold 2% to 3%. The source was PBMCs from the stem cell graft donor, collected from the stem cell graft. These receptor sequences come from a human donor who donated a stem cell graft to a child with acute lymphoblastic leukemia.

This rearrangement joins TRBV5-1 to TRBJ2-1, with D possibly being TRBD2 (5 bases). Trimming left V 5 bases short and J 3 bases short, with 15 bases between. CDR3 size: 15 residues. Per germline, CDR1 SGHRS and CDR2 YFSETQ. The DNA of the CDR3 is TGCGCCAGCAGATCTGACGGGAATAACTACAATGAGCAGTTCTTC. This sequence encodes CASRSDGNNYNEQFF.

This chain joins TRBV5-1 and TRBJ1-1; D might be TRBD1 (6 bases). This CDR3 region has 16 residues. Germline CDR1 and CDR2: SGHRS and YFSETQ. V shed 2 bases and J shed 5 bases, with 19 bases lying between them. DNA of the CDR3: TGCGCCAGCAGCTTACTTGGTATGGAGGGGGGGACTGAAGCTTTCTTT. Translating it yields CASSLLGMEGGTEAFF.

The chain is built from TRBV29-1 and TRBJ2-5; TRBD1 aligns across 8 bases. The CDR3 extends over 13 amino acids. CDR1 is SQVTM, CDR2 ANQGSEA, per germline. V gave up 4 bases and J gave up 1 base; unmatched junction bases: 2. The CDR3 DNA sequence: TGCAGCGTTGGGACAGGGAGCCAAGAGACCCAGTACTTC. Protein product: CSVGTGSQETQYF. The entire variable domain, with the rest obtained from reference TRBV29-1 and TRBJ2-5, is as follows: SAVISQKPSRDICQRGTSLTIQCQVDSQVTMMFWYRQQPGQSLTLIATANQGSEATYESGFVIDKFPISRPNLTFSTLTVSNMSPEDSSIYLCSVGTGSQETQYFGPGTRLLVL.

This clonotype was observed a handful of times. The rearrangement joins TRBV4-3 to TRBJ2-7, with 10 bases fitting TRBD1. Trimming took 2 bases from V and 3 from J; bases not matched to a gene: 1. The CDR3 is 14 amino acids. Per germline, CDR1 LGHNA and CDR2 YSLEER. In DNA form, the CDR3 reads TGCGCCAGCAGCCAAAGGACAGGGGGCTACGAGCAGTACTTC. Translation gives CASSQRTGGYEQYF.

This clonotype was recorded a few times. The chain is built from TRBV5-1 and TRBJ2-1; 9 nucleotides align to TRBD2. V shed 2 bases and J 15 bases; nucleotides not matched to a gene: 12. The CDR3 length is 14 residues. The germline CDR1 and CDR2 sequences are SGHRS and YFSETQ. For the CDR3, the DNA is TGCGCCAGCAGCTTTGAGACTAGCGGTGTGCGTAGGTTCTTC. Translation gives CASSFETSGVRRFF.

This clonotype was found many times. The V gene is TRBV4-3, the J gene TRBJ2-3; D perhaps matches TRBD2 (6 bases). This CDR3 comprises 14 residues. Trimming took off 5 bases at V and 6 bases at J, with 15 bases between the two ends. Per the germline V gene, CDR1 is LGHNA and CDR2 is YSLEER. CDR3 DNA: TGCGCCAGCAGCGCCCGGGACTCCCGGGATACGCAGTATTTT. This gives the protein CASSARDSRDTQYF.

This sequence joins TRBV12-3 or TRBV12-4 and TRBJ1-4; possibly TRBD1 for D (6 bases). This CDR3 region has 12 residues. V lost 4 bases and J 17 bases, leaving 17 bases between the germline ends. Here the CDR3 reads CASSSGGAGRFF. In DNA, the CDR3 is TGTGCCAGCAGTTCCGGGGGGGCAGGGCGTTTTTTT.

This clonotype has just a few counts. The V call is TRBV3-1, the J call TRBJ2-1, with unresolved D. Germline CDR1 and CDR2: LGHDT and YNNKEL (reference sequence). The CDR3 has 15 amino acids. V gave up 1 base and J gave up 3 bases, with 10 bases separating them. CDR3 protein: CASSQVGFNYNEQFF. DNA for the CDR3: TGTGCCAGCAGCCAAGTAGGGTTTAACTACAATGAGCAGTTCTTC.

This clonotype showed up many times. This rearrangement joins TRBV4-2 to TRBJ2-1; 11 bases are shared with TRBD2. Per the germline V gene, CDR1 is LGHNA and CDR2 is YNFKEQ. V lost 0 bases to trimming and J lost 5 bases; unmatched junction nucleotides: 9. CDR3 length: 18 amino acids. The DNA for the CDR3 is TGTGCCAGCAGCCAAGATAGGGCTAGCGGGAGGCACCACAATGAGCAGTTCTTC. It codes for CASSQDRASGRHHNEQFF.

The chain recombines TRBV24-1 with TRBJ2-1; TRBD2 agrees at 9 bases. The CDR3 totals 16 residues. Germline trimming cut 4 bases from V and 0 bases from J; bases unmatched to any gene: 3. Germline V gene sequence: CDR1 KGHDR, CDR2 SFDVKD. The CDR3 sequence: CATSENSGSSYNEQFF. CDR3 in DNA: TGTGCCACCAGTGAAAATAGCGGGAGCTCCTACAATGAGCAGTTCTTC.

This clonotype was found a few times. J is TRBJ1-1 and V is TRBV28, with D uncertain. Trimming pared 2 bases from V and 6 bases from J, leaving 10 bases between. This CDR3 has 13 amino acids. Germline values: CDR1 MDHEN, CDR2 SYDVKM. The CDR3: CASSLLLVAEAFF. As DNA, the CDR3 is TGTGCCAGCAGTTTACTACTGGTTGCTGAAGCTTTCTTT. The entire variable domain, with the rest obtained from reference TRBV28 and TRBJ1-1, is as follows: DVKVTQSSRYLVKRTGEKVFLECVQDMDHENMFWYRQDPGLGLRLIYFSYDVKMKEKGDIPEGYSVSREKKERFSLILESASTNQTSMYLCASSLLLVAEAFFGQGTRLTVV.

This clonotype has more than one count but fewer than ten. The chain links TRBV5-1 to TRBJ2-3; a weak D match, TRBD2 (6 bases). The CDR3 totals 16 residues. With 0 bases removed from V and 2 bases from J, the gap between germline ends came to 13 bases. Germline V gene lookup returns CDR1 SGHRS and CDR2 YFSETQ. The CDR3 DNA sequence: TGCGCCAGCAGCTTGGATGACGGAGGGGACACAGATACGCAGTATTTT. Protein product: CASSLDDGGDTDTQYF.

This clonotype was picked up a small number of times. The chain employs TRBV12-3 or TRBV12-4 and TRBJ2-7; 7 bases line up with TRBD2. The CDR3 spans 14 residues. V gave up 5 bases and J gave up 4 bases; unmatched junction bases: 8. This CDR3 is CASSKAGTTYEQYF. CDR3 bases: TGTGCCAGCAGTAAAGCAGGGACTACTTACGAGCAGTACTTC.

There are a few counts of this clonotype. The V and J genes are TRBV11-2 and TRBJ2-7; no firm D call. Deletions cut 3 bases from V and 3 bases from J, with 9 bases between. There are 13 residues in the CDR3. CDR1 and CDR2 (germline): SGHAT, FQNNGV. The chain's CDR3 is CASSLPSLYEQYF. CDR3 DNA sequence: TGTGCCAGCAGCTTGCCGTCCCTCTACGAGCAGTACTTC.

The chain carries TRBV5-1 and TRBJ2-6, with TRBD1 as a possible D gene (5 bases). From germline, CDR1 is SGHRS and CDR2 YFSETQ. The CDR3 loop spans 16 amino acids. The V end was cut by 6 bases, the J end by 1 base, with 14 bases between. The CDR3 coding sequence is TGCGCCAGCACCAGGGAAGGGATTTCTGGGGCCAACGTCCTGACTTTC. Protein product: CASTREGISGANVLTF. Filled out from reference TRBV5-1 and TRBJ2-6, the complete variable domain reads KAGVTQTPRYLIKTRGQQVTLSCSPISGHRSVSWYQQTPGQGLQFLFEYFSETQRNKGNFPGRFSGRQFSNSRSEMNVSTLELGDSALYLCASTREGISGANVLTFGAGSRLTVL.

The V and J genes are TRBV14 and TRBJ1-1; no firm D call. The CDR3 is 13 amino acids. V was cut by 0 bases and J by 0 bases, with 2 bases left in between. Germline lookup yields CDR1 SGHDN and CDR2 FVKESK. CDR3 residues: CASSQELNTEAFF. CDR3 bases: TGTGCCAGCAGCCAAGAACTGAACACTGAAGCTTTCTTT.

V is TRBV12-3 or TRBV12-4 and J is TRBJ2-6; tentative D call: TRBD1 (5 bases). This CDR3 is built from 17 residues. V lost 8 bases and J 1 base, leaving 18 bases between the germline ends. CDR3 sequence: CASCTGPKRSGANVLTF. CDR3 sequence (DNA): TGTGCCAGCTGCACAGGTCCCAAAAGGTCTGGGGCCAACGTCCTGACTTTC.

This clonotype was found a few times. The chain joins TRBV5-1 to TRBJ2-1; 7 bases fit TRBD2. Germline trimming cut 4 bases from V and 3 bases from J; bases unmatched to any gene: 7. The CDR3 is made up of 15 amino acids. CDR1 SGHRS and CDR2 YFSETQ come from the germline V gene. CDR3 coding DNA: TGCGCCAGCAGCGGGTCCGGGGGGAACTACAATGAGCAGTTCTTC. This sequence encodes CASSGSGGNYNEQFF.

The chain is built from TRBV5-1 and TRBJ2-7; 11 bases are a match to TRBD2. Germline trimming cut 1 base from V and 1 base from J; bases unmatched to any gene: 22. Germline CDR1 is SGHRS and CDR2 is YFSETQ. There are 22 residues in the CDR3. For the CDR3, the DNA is TGCGCCAGCAGCTTGCAGTTGGATGTTGGGACTAGCGGAAGAAAGGGATCCTACGAGCAGTACTTC. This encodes CASSLQLDVGTSGRKGSYEQYF.